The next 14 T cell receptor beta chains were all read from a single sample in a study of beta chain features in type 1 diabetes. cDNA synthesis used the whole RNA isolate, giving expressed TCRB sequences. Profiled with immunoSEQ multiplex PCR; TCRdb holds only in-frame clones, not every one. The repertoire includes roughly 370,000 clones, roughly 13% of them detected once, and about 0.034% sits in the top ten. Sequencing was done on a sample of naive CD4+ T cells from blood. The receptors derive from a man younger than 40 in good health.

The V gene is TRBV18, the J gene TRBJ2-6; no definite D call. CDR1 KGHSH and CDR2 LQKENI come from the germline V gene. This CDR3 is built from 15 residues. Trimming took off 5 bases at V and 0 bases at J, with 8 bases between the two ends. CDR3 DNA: TGTGCCAGCTCAGCAGACATCTCTGGGGCCAACGTCCTGACTTTC. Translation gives CASSADISGANVLTF.

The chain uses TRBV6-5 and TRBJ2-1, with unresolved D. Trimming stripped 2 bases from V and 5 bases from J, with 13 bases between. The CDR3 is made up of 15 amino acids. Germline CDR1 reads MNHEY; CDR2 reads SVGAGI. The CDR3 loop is CASSYPGKEHNEQFF. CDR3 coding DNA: TGTGCCAGCAGTTACCCGGGTAAAGAACACAATGAGCAGTTCTTC.

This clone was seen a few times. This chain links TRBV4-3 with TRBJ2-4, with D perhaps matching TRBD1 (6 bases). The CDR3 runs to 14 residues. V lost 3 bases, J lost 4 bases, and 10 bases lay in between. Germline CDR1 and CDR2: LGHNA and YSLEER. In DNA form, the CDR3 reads TGCGCCAGCAGCCAGGAGCAGGGGAAAAACATTCAGTACTTC. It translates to CASSQEQGKNIQYF.

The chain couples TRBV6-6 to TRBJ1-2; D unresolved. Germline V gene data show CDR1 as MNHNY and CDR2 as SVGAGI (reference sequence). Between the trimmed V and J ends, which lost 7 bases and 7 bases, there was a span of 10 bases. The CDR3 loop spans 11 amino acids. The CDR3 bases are TGTGCCAGCACCAAGCAGTTTGGCTACACCTTC. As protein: CASTKQFGYTF.

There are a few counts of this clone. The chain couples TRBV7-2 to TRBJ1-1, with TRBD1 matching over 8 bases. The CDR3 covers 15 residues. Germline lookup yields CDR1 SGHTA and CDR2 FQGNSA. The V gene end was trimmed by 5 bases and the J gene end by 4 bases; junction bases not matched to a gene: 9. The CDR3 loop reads CASSPYITGGTEAFF. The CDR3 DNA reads TGTGCCAGCAGCCCGTATATCACAGGGGGCACTGAAGCTTTCTTT.

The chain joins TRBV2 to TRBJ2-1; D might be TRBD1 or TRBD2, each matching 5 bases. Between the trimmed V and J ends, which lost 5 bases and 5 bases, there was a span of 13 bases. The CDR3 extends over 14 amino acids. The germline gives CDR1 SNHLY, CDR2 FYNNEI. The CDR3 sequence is CASSFRDPHNEQFF. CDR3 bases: TGTGCCAGCAGTTTTCGGGACCCCCACAATGAGCAGTTCTTC. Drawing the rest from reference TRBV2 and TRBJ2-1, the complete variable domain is EPEVTQTPSHQVTQMGQEVILRCVPISNHLYFYWYRQILGQKVEFLVSFYNNEISEKSEIFDDQFSVERPDGSNFTLKIRSTKLEDSAMYFCASSFRDPHNEQFFGPGTRLTVL.

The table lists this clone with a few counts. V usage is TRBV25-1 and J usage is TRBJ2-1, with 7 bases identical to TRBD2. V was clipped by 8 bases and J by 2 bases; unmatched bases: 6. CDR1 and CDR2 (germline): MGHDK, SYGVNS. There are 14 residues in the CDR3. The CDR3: CASCRGGAYNEQFF. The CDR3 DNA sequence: TGTGCCAGCTGCCGTGGGGGGGCCTACAATGAGCAGTTCTTC.

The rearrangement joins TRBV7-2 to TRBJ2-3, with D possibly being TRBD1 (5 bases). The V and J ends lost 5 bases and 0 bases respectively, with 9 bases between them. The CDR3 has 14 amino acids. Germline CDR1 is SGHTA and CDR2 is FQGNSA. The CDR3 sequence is CASSHDRSTDTQYF. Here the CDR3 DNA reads TGTGCCAGCAGCCACGACAGAAGCACAGATACGCAGTATTTT. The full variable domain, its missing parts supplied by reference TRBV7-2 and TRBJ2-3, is GAGVSQSPSNKVTEKGKDVELRCDPISGHTALYWYRQSLGQGLEFLIYFQGNSAPDKSGLPSDRFSAERTGGSVSTLTIQRTQQEDSAVYLCASSHDRSTDTQYFGPGTRLTVL.

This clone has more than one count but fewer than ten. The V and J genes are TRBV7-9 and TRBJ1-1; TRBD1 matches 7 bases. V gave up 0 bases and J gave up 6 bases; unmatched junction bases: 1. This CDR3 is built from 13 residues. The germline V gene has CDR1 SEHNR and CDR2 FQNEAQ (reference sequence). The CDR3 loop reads CASSLAGTAEAFF. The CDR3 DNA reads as TGTGCCAGCAGCTTAGCCGGGACAGCTGAAGCTTTCTTT.

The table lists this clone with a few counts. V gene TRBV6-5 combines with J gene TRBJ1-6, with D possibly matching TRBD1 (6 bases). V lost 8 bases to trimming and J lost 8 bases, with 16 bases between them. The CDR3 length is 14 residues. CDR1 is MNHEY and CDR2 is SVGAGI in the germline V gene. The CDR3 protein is CASRRGEFDSPLHF. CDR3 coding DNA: TGTGCCAGCCGAAGGGGGGAGTTTGATTCACCCCTCCACTTT.

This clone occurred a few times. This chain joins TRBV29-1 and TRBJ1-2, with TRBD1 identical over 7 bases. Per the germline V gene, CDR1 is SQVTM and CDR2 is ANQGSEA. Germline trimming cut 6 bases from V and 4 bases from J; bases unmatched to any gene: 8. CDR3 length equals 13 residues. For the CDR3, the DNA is TGCAGCGTAGACCAAACAGGGGTCTATGGCTACACCTTC. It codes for CSVDQTGVYGYTF.

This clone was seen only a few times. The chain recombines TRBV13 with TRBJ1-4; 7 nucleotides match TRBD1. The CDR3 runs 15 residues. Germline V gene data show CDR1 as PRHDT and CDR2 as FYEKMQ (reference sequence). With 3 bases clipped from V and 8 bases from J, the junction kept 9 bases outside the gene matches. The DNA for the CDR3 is TGTGCCAGCAGCTTTAACGACAGGGTGGGGGAAAAACTGTTTTTT. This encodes CASSFNDRVGEKLFF.

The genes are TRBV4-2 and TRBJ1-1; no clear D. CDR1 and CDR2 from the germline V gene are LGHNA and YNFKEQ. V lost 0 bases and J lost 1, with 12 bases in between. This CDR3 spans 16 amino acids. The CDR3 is CASSQDFQRKNTEAFF. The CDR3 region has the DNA TGTGCCAGCAGCCAAGATTTCCAACGGAAGAACACTGAAGCTTTCTTT.

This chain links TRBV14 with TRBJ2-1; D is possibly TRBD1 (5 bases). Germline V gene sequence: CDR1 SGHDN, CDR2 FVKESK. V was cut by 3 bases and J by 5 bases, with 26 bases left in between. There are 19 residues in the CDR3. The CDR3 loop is CASSQSLFAGRVTHNEQFF. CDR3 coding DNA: TGTGCCAGCAGCCAGTCTCTGTTCGCCGGCAGGGTCACCCACAATGAGCAGTTCTTC.